Presented here are 32 T cell receptor beta chains from one specimen sequenced in a study of blood T cell repertoires in COVID-19. Data came from immunoSEQ multiplex PCR; TCRdb stores just in-frame clones and leaves some out. Of approximately 320,000 clones in the sample, approximately 85% were seen once. Material: peripheral blood. The source of these receptors is a human donor in a cohort sampled during active COVID-19.

This clone was detected only once. The chain is built from TRBV27 and TRBJ2-2; 11 bases match TRBD2. This CDR3 is built from 18 residues. CDR1 and CDR2 (germline): MNHEY, SMNVEV (reference sequence). J lost 7 bases, V lost 3 bases, and 13 bases had no gene match. For the CDR3, the DNA is TGTGCCAGCAGTTTGCGGATAGCGGGGGGGAACGGACTCGGGGAGCTGTTTTTT. Amino acids: CASSLRIAGGNGLGELFF.

This sequence joins TRBV30 and TRBJ1-1, with 7 nucleotides matching TRBD1. The CDR3 totals 12 residues. With V trimmed by 3 bases and J by 7 bases, 5 bases remained unmatched. The germline V gene encodes CDR1 GTSNPN and CDR2 SVGIG (reference sequence). The CDR3: CAWSTGDFEAFF. The CDR3 coding sequence is TGTGCCTGGAGCACAGGGGATTTTGAAGCTTTCTTT.

The gene calls are TRBV7-8 and TRBJ1-2; D remains ambiguous. Between the trimmed V and J ends, which lost 1 base and 8 bases, there was a span of 17 bases. Germline V gives CDR1 SGHVS, CDR2 FQNEAQ. The CDR3 covers 15 residues. The CDR3 loop is CASSLELGLTGGYTF. CDR3 DNA: TGTGCCAGCAGCTTAGAGCTAGGACTTACGGGCGGCTACACCTTC.

By share, this clone counts as medium-sized. V usage is TRBV10-3 and J usage is TRBJ2-7; D might be TRBD1 (6 bases). The CDR3 loop spans 14 amino acids. The germline CDR1 and CDR2 sequences are ENHRY and SYGVKD. V shed 6 bases and J shed 3 bases, with 15 bases lying between them. The DNA for the CDR3 is TGTGCCATCAGAGAACAGGGACAAGGCTACGAGCAGTACTTC. As protein: CAIREQGQGYEQYF.

The chain links TRBV5-6 to TRBJ1-2; 10 nucleotides line up with TRBD1. There are 15 residues in the CDR3. The junction had 4 bases not matched to a gene; V was cut back by 1 base and J by 4 bases. Germline-derived CDR1 and CDR2 are SGHDT and YYEEEE. The CDR3 sequence is CASSLPGTGVYGYTF. CDR3 nucleotides: TGTGCCAGCAGCTTGCCGGGGACAGGGGTCTATGGCTACACCTTC.

The chain recombines TRBV28 with TRBJ2-3; 10 bases map to TRBD2. In germline, CDR1 is MDHEN, CDR2 SYDVKM. The CDR3 covers 17 residues. With V trimmed by 6 bases and J by 4 bases, 13 bases remained unmatched. In nucleotides, the CDR3 is TGTGCCAGCAGCCGAGCGGGGGGGGCTAAGAGGTCAGATACGCAGTATTTT. Translated: CASSRAGGAKRSDTQYF.

The gene calls are TRBV5-1 and TRBJ2-3; D not certain. The germline CDR1 and CDR2 sequences are SGHRS and YFSETQ. This CDR3 contains 13 residues. The V end was cut by 7 bases, the J end by 3 bases, with 12 bases between. CDR3 in amino acids: CASSDQRTDTQYF. CDR3 nucleotides: TGCGCCAGCTCCGACCAGAGGACAGATACGCAGTATTTT.

J is TRBJ1-3 and V is TRBV14; the match to TRBD1 covers 8 bases. This CDR3 is 16 amino acids long. Trimming at V came to 5 bases and at J to 0 bases, leaving 6 bases not matched to a gene. Germline CDR1 is SGHDN and CDR2 is FVKESK. CDR3 nucleotides: TGTGCCAGCAGCTATCGGACAGGGAGCTCTGGAAACACCATATATTTT. Amino acid sequence: CASSYRTGSSGNTIYF.

This chain uses TRBV30 with TRBJ1-5; D is undetermined. Trimming cost V 0 bases and J 2 bases, with 8 bases left between them. The CDR3 extends over 14 amino acids. Germline assignment: CDR1 GTSNPN and CDR2 SVGIG (reference sequence). The CDR3 bases are TGTGCCTGGAGTGTCCCGGGAGGCAATCAGCCCCAGCATTTT. This codes for CAWSVPGGNQPQHF.

This chain links TRBV6-2 or TRBV6-3 with TRBJ1-2; the D gene is possibly TRBD1 (5 bases). Germline V lookup: CDR1 MNHEY, CDR2 SVGEGT. V was clipped by 0 bases and J by 4 bases, with 12 bases between them. The CDR3 sequence is 15 residues long. The DNA of the CDR3 is TGTGCCAGCAGTTACTCTGCAGGGAGGGCCTATGGCTACACCTTC. It codes for CASSYSAGRAYGYTF.

The chain joins TRBV4-1 to TRBJ1-3; maybe TRBD1 (6 bases). The CDR3 contains 18 residues. Germline V CDR1 and CDR2: MGHRA, YSYEKL. V was shortened by 0 bases and J by 2 bases, with 17 bases between the two germline ends. This chain's CDR3 is CASSQEPAAQGAGNTIYF. Here the CDR3 DNA reads TGCGCCAGCAGCCAAGAGCCCGCAGCACAGGGAGCTGGAAACACCATATATTTT.

The CDR3: CSVGDRGSGNTIYF. The CDR3 DNA follows: TGCAGCGTAGGGGACAGGGGGTCTGGAAACACCATATATTTT. The rearrangement uses TRBV29-1 and TRBJ1-3, with TRBD1 matching 11 bases. The CDR3 spans 14 residues. The V gene end was trimmed by 6 bases and the J gene end by 1 base; junction bases not matched to a gene: 2. Germline CDR1 reads SQVTM; CDR2 reads ANQGSEA.

This rearrangement joins TRBV15 to TRBJ1-1; D unclear. Trimming took 1 base from V and 6 from J, leaving 18 bases between them. This CDR3 has 16 amino acids. From germline, CDR1 is LNHNV and CDR2 YYDKDF (reference sequence). In nucleotides, the CDR3 is TGTGCCACCAGCAGAGTCCCGTCCCGTTCAGGTTCTGAAGCTTTCTTT. This encodes CATSRVPSRSGSEAFF. Combining the CDR3 with reference TRBV15 and TRBJ1-1 gives the whole variable domain DAMVIQNPRYQVTQFGKPVTLSCSQTLNHNVMYWYQQKSSQAPKLLFHYYDKDFNNEADTPDNFQSRRPNTSFCFLDIRSPGLGDTAMYLCATSRVPSRSGSEAFFGQGTRLTVV.

The V call is TRBV19, the J call TRBJ1-2; 7 nucleotides line up with TRBD1. Germline V gene sequence: CDR1 LNHDA, CDR2 SQIVND (reference sequence). The ends lost 7 bases at V and 4 bases at J; junction bases unmatched: 9. The CDR3 covers 14 residues. DNA of the CDR3: TGTGCCAGTACCCCCAGGGACAGACCCTATGGCTACACCTTC. As protein: CASTPRDRPYGYTF.

The chain's CDR3 is CASSLEAGAYEQYF. For the CDR3, the DNA is TGTGCCAGCAGCTTGGAGGCCGGGGCCTACGAGCAGTACTTC. This rearrangement joins TRBV5-5 to TRBJ2-7, with D perhaps matching TRBD2 (5 bases). From germline, CDR1 is SGHKS and CDR2 YYEKEE (reference sequence). This CDR3 is built from 14 residues. Trimming took 0 bases from V and 2 from J, leaving 9 bases between them.

V gene TRBV25-1 combines with J gene TRBJ1-1, with TRBD1 identical over 7 bases. Germline-derived CDR1 and CDR2 are MGHDK and SYGVNS. CDR3 length equals 17 residues. Trimming at V came to 3 bases and at J to 5 bases, leaving 15 bases not matched to a gene. In DNA form, the CDR3 reads TGTGCCAGCAGTGACCCAACTGTGGCGGACAGGCAGACTGAAGCTTTCTTT. It translates to CASSDPTVADRQTEAFF.

This clone was recorded once. The gene calls are TRBV10-3 and TRBJ2-7; TRBD2 is a possible D gene (6 bases). The V and J ends lost 6 bases and 0 bases respectively, with 15 bases between them. Germline V gene data show CDR1 as ENHRY and CDR2 as SYGVKD. The CDR3 consists of 15 residues. Written as DNA, the CDR3 is TGTGCCATCAGCCCCGGCGGGACCCTCTCCTACGAGCAGTACTTC. Translating it yields CAISPGGTLSYEQYF.

This clone was recorded once. The chain has TRBV18 and TRBJ1-1, with a weak D call TRBD1 (5 bases). Germline V gene lookup returns CDR1 KGHSH and CDR2 LQKENI. Trimming pared 1 base from V and 1 base from J, leaving 13 bases between. The CDR3 length is 16 residues. Here the CDR3 DNA reads TGTGCCAGCTCACCACTAGGGGTATATACGAACACTGAAGCTTTCTTT. This sequence encodes CASSPLGVYTNTEAFF.

This clone has only one observation. The chain joins TRBV10-3 to TRBJ1-1; perhaps TRBD1 as D (5 bases). This CDR3 region has 14 residues. The V and J ends lost 6 bases and 5 bases respectively, with 16 bases between them. Germline assignment: CDR1 ENHRY and CDR2 SYGVKD. This CDR3 reads CAISPDGGNTEAFF. The CDR3, as DNA: TGTGCCATCAGCCCGGACGGGGGAAATACTGAAGCTTTCTTT.

The chain combines TRBV12-3 or TRBV12-4 with TRBJ2-7; D might be TRBD2 (6 bases). V shed 8 bases and J shed 2 bases, with 13 bases lying between them. This CDR3 has 13 residues. The CDR3: CASRGLPPYEQYF. The CDR3 nucleotides read TGTGCCAGCCGGGGACTTCCCCCCTACGAGCAGTACTTC.

V usage is TRBV4-1 and J usage is TRBJ2-7, with 12 bases identical to TRBD1. There are 15 residues in the CDR3. J was trimmed by 4 bases and V by 4 bases; bases with no gene match: 5. Germline V gives CDR1 MGHRA, CDR2 YSYEKL. This chain's CDR3 is CASSPGTGGLYEQYF. The CDR3 DNA follows: TGCGCCAGCAGCCCGGGGACAGGGGGCCTTTACGAGCAGTACTTC.

The genes are TRBV25-1 and TRBJ1-1, with 7 bases fitting TRBD1. Germline V gene sequence: CDR1 MGHDK, CDR2 SYGVNS. V trimming: 3 bases; J trimming: 1 base; junction bases outside the gene matches: 2. There are 14 residues in the CDR3. The CDR3 loop reads CASSEPGGNTEAFF. The CDR3 region has the DNA TGTGCCAGCAGTGAGCCAGGGGGGAACACTGAAGCTTTCTTT.

The chain employs TRBV6-5 and TRBJ1-6, with D hard to call. This CDR3 comprises 14 residues. CDR1 is MNHEY, CDR2 SVGAGI, per germline. Trimming took off 1 base at V and 9 bases at J, with 10 bases between the two ends. CDR3: CASSYWGEGSPLHF. The DNA of the CDR3 is TGTGCCAGCAGTTACTGGGGAGAAGGTTCACCCCTCCACTTT.

This clone was observed many times. CDR3 DNA sequence: TGTGCCAGCAGTGAAGACCCCAGGGGGTATGAAGAGACCCAGTACTTC. Amino acids: CASSEDPRGYEETQYF. This rearrangement joins TRBV6-1 to TRBJ2-5; 7 bases are a match to TRBD1. The CDR3 sequence is 16 residues long. Per germline, CDR1 MNHNS and CDR2 SASEGT. Germline trimming cut 1 base from V and 3 bases from J; bases unmatched to any gene: 8.

The J gene is TRBJ1-1, the V gene TRBV3-1 (or the pseudogene TRBV3-2); 7 bases match TRBD1. From germline, CDR1 is LGHDT and CDR2 YNNKEL (reference sequence). Losses at the gene ends were 4 bases for V and 6 bases for J; bases not matched to a gene: 2. The CDR3 extends over 12 amino acids. This chain's CDR3 is CASSRDRAEAFF. The CDR3 nucleotides read TGTGCCAGCAGCCGCGACAGGGCTGAAGCTTTCTTT.

The genes are TRBV19 and TRBJ1-2; D unresolved. Germline V CDR1 and CDR2: LNHDA, SQIVND (reference sequence). The CDR3 has 17 amino acids. V lost 2 bases to trimming and J lost 1 base, with 17 bases between them. The CDR3 protein is CASSINRLRGSNYGYTF. CDR3 bases: TGTGCCAGTAGTATAAACCGGCTGCGGGGTAGTAACTATGGCTACACCTTC.

This chain uses TRBV30 with TRBJ2-7; unclear D gene. V was clipped by 2 bases and J by 4 bases, with 3 bases between them. CDR3 length: 10 amino acids. The germline CDR1 and CDR2 sequences are GTSNPN and SVGIG (reference sequence). For the CDR3, the DNA is TGTGCCTGGAGTCTGTACGAGCAGTACTTC. Amino acid sequence: CAWSLYEQYF.

The J gene is TRBJ1-1, the V gene TRBV28, with TRBD1 identical over 7 bases. This CDR3 is 15 amino acids long. Looked up from germline, CDR1 is MDHEN and CDR2 is SYDVKM. The V and J ends lost 6 bases and 1 base, in that order; junction bases with no gene match: 8. This CDR3 is CASSRSGQPNTEAFF. DNA of the CDR3: TGTGCCAGCAGCCGTTCGGGACAGCCGAACACTGAAGCTTTCTTT.

The rearrangement joins TRBV7-3 to TRBJ1-2; no definite D call. Trimming removed 2 bases from V and 13 bases from J, with 20 bases in between. The CDR3 runs 14 residues. Germline-derived CDR1 and CDR2 are SGHTA and FQGTGA. The CDR3 DNA sequence: TGTGCCAGCAGCTTACCGGGTCCCACCCCCGGGGTCACCTTC. Its translation is CASSLPGPTPGVTF.

The chain recombines TRBV24-1 with TRBJ1-2; 7 bases are a match to TRBD1. The CDR3 length is 14 residues. Per germline, CDR1 KGHDR and CDR2 SFDVKD. V lost 5 bases, J lost 7 bases, and 9 bases stayed unmatched. CDR3 in amino acids: CATSGGTGDSGYTF. Written as DNA, the CDR3 is TGTGCCACCAGTGGGGGTACAGGGGATAGTGGCTACACCTTC.

This clone was seen once. The V and J genes are TRBV6-5 and TRBJ1-1, with 7 bases aligning to TRBD1. The CDR3 contains 13 residues. The V gene's germline CDR1 is MNHEY and CDR2 SVGAGI. The junction had 1 base not matched to a gene; V was cut back by 6 bases and J by 0 bases. The CDR3 loop is CASRGQLNTEAFF. CDR3 bases: TGTGCCAGCAGGGGACAGCTGAACACTGAAGCTTTCTTT.

This sequence joins TRBV6-2 or TRBV6-3 and TRBJ2-1; D is undetermined. This CDR3 is built from 14 residues. Germline V CDR1 and CDR2: MNHEY, SVGEGT. Trimming stripped 5 bases from V and 7 bases from J, with 15 bases between. In nucleotides, the CDR3 is TGTGCCAGCAGTCCCCGGGTACCCCCAAATGAGCAGTTCTTC. Encoded protein: CASSPRVPPNEQFF.